The clone carrying this TCR beta chain appeared a few times. One junction end disagrees with the germline gene, perhaps due to a read error. This sample is part of a study of ipilimumab plus nivolumab after autologous stem cell transplantation. Study context: The DLBCL cohort had primary refractory and relapsed disease, with 18-month progression-free survival of approximately 87% and 28%.

Checkpoint therapy with ipilimumab 1 mg/kg began 14 to 28 days after transplant. The CDR3 has 14 residues. Clones were sequenced by immunoSEQ multiplex PCR, and TCRdb holds only the in-frame ones, with some missing. The data contain around 15,000 clones, over 75% of them singletons. Sequenced here: PBMCs, sampled in a trial of ipilimumab plus nivolumab as post-transplant consolidation. This receptor was identified in a male donor with diffuse large B-cell lymphoma. The chain is built from TRBV6-7 and TRBJ1-6; perhaps TRBD1 as D (6 bases). TRBV6-7 is recorded as an ORF, its role being uncertain. CDR3 loop: CPVAGAPLGSPLHF. In DNA, the CDR3 is TGCCCCGTGGCAGGGGCCCCTTTAGGTTCACCCCTCCACTTT.